This T cell receptor (beta chain) comes out of a study of blood T cells in healthy people across ages. PCR was performed a second time for about 6 to 12 cycles using a sample-barcoded 5' primer and a J-beta primer mix. Sequencing recovered at least 3 million CDR3-containing paired-end reads from each sample. Each CDR3 protein is one row after TCRdb ran MiXCR on the 5' RACE reads. The table records about 1.8 million distinct CDR3 sequences, about 49% of them present only once. The TCR was taken from a woman aged 40 to 55 in good health. Sequenced sample: blood.

The CDR3 here is CSPMRDEQFF. CDR3 nucleotide sequence: TGCAGTCCAATGCGCGATGAGCAGTTCTTC. V is TRBV20-1 and J is TRBJ2-1; D gene uncertain. The germline CDR1 and CDR2 sequences are DFQATT and SNEGSKA (reference sequence). The CDR3 covers 10 residues. Deletions cut 8 bases from V and 8 bases from J, with 10 bases between.